The sample holds a few counts of the clone carrying this T cell receptor (beta chain). In germline, CDR1 is LGHNA, CDR2 YSLEER. There are 14 residues in the CDR3. V was clipped by 4 bases and J by 4 bases; unmatched bases: 4. Sequencing used immunoSEQ multiplex PCR; TCRdb keeps in-frame clones, though not all of them. The data hold nearly 85,000 clones, with about four fifths observed a single time. The entry originates in a study of blood T cell repertoires in COVID-19. Study overall: Material from acute and convalescent COVID-19 was sourced from the United States, Italy and Spain. Sources were T cells, B-cell-depleted T cells, or PBMCs; the material itself was cDNA or gDNA.

The TCR originated in a woman aged 55-69 years with acute or convalescent COVID-19. The sample consisted of peripheral blood. V and J are TRBV4-3 and TRBJ1-3; TRBD1 matches 7 bases. CDR3: CASSLTGVGNTIYF. The CDR3 DNA reads TGCGCCAGCAGCCTCACAGGGGTAGGAAACACCATATATTTT.